Sequencing of this TCR beta chain was carried out in a study of blood T cell repertoires in COVID-19. The wider study: Both acute and convalescent COVID-19 samples were obtained from the United States, Italy and Spain. T cells, B-cell-depleted T cells, or PBMCs supplied cDNA or gDNA.

Per the original methods: It was from reference gene primer amplification that nucleated cell counts were estimated. Sequencing used immunoSEQ multiplex PCR; TCRdb keeps in-frame clones, though not all of them. For V, J and clone size, that table is used; D and trimming come from the DNA. The sample has under 150,000 clones, 87% seen once. Trimming removed 6 bases from V and 8 bases from J, with 12 bases in between. CDR1 MNHEY and CDR2 SVGEGT come from the germline V gene. This CDR3 is built from 12 residues. The chain employs TRBV6-2 or TRBV6-3 and TRBJ2-3, with a possible D match to TRBD1 (7 bases). Sequences were obtained from peripheral blood. The receptor was derived from a man aged 45-65 years with active COVID-19. CDR3 amino acids: CASSPQGGTQYF. CDR3 in DNA: TGTGCCAGCAGCCCCCAGGGGGGTACGCAGTATTTT.